Listed below are T cell receptor beta chains from one sample, sequenced in a study of cytomegalovirus exposure and HLA in healthy donors. Method: immunoSEQ multiplex PCR; TCRdb's copy keeps in-frame clones and lacks some. The table lists some 130,000 clones, roughly 78% of them singletons. Sequencing used PBMCs. These TCRs come from a man aged 45 to 65 in good health and CMV-seropositive. Each CDR3 is given with its conserved first and last residue. Fields, in order: J gene, V gene, CDR3 protein.

>TRBJ2-7|TRBV9
CASSALAVDYEQYF
>TRBJ1-4|TRBV5-1
CASSQSGQGREKLFF
>TRBJ2-4|TRBV2
CASSGLAGGPSGIQYF
>TRBJ1-2|TRBV5-1
CASRGGTHGYTF
>TRBJ1-1|TRBV28
CASSIGLRTEAFF
>TRBJ1-1|TRBV6-5
CASSYKGENTEAFF
>TRBJ2-3|TRBV28
CASKESGSTDTQYF
>TRBJ1-2|TRBV2
CASRPGQGTFGYTF
>TRBJ2-5|TRBV5-1
CASSSTGGISGEQYF
>TRBJ2-2|TRBV15
CATSRPGKGSPGELFF
>TRBJ2-1|TRBV25-1
CASSPGQNYNEQFF
>TRBJ2-3|TRBV7-6
CASSSGQGTDTQYF
>TRBJ1-4|TRBV11-3
CASSSTEGKLFF
>TRBJ1-1|TRBV18
CASSPRETQNTEAFF
>TRBJ2-7|TRBV18
CASSPRLAGGEQYF
>TRBJ1-5|TRBV29-1
CSVARDSNQPQHF
>TRBJ1-1|TRBV7-9
CASSSFGGDAFF
>TRBJ1-2|TRBV5-3
CASSLDRGYGYTF
>TRBJ1-3|TRBV4-3
CASSQEHVTGSGGNTIYF
>TRBJ2-2|TRBV5-4
CASSLARPGGTGELFF
>TRBJ1-6|TRBV7-9
CASSFANSPLHF
>TRBJ2-7|TRBV4-3
CASSQDKAGPDGQYF
>TRBJ2-4|TRBV5-5
CASSLLGGVAKNIQYF
>TRBJ1-2|TRBV6-1
CASSGMFREAGTNYGYTF
>TRBJ1-3|TRBV9
CASSSGTGASGNTIYF
>TRBJ1-2|TRBV5-6
CASSPWDRGFYGYTF
>TRBJ1-1|TRBV7-9
CASSRGQAEAFF
>TRBJ2-1|TRBV6-6
CASSKGLRTWDEQFF
>TRBJ1-2|TRBV19
CASSVLGTGKPSNYGYTF
>TRBJ1-2|TRBV6-1
CASSAYIGTVLF
>TRBJ1-1|TRBV29-1
CSVDEGRINTEAFF
>TRBJ1-2|TRBV7-9
CASSDTDREMGGYTF
>TRBJ2-5|TRBV9
CASSVALKETQYF